The rows below give T cell receptor beta chains drawn from one sample of a study of CD8 T cells in ankylosing spondylitis. MiXCR was run by TCRdb on the 5' RACE reads, yielding one entry per CDR3 protein. The profile shows hundreds of thousands of distinct CDR3 sequences, roughly an eighth of them singletons. What was sequenced was blood, either unsorted or a sorted T cell fraction (not recorded which). These TCRs come from a male donor with ankylosing spondylitis. The CDR3 runs from the conserved cysteine through the conserved F or W. A D gene is named only where the DNA matches it firmly. Not all rows give a size; the values are once, few, many and, for expanded clones, a class.

V	length	size	J	D	DNA	CDR3
TRBV9	15	-	TRBJ2-1	-	TGTGCCAGCAGCAAAGGGGGACTCTCACGCGATGAGCAGTTCTTC	CASSKGGLSRDEQFF
TRBV12-3/TRBV12-4	15	-	TRBJ2-2	TRBD2	TGTGCCAGCACCTCGGGGAGGGCGAACACCGGGGAGCTGTTTTTT	CASTSGRANTGELFF
TRBV2	12	-	TRBJ1-6	-	TGTGCCAGCCAAGGGACTAATTCACCCCTCCACTTT	CASQGTNSPLHF
TRBV6-4	15	-	TRBJ2-1	TRBD2	TGTGCCAGCAGTCGACTAGCGGGAGGGATAGATGAGCAGTTCTTC	CASSRLAGGIDEQFF
TRBV5-1	17	-	TRBJ2-3	-	TGCGCCAGCAGCTTGAGAGGAGGGGACCGAGGGGGAGATACGCAGTATTTT	CASSLRGGDRGGDTQYF
TRBV5-1	17	few	TRBJ2-3	-	TGCGCCAGCAGCTTGGCCCTATGGGGTCCCCGCACAGATACGCAGTATTTT	CASSLALWGPRTDTQYF
TRBV15	16	few	TRBJ2-5	TRBD2	TGTGCCACCAGCAGAGATCGTTCGGGAGGGAAGGCGGCCCAGTACTTC	CATSRDRSGGKAAQYF
TRBV5-1	15	-	TRBJ1-2	TRBD1	TGCGCCAGCAGCTTGGGGACAGGGGAACGCTATGGCTACACCTTC	CASSLGTGERYGYTF
TRBV5-1	15	-	TRBJ1-4	-	TGCGCCAGCAGCACACTGACAGGTAGGGATGAAAAACTGTTTTTT	CASSTLTGRDEKLFF
TRBV20-1	15	-	TRBJ2-3	TRBD2	TGCAGTGCTAGAGACCCGGGACTAGCTACAGATACGCAGTATTTT	CSARDPGLATDTQYF
TRBV6-6	13	few	TRBJ2-7	-	TGTGCCACCATGGAGGGTGGGGCCTACGAGCAGTACTTC	CATMEGGAYEQYF
TRBV5-1	15	few	TRBJ1-5	-	TGCGCCAGCAGTCTAGGGGAACATAGCAATCAGCCCCAGCATTTT	CASSLGEHSNQPQHF
TRBV20-1	14	few	TRBJ2-1	TRBD2	TGCAGTGCTACTCGGAGCGGGAGTTACAATGAGCAGTTCTTC	CSATRSGSYNEQFF
TRBV19	14	-	TRBJ1-6	-	TGTGCCAGTACCCCGAAACCGAGGGTCGGGGACCTCCACTTT	CASTPKPRVGDLHF
TRBV5-6	20	-	TRBJ2-7	TRBD2	TGTGCCAGCAGTGAAGGGGACGCTACCCCGGGACTAGCGGGAGTCTACGAGCAGTACTTC	CASSEGDATPGLAGVYEQYF
TRBV20-1	16	-	TRBJ2-1	TRBD2	TGCAGTGCTAGGGTGCGGGGTACGGGGGGCTACAATGAGCAGTTCTTC	CSARVRGTGGYNEQFF
TRBV3-1	17	-	TRBJ2-5	TRBD2	TGTGCCAGCAGCCAGGGAAACCGACTAGCGGGAGCAGAGACCCAGTACTTC	CASSQGNRLAGAETQYF
TRBV18	20	-	TRBJ1-2	TRBD1	TGTGCCAGCTCTACAGCCTCCGGGACAGTAGCTCCCAGATCTAACTATGGCTACACCTTC	CASSTASGTVAPRSNYGYTF